This T cell receptor (beta chain) was sequenced for a study of T-cell reconstitution after alpha-beta-depleted transplantation in children. This clonotype was picked up many times. The antigen remains undetermined. TCRbeta library construction was performed incorporating unique molecular identifiers. TCRdb passed the PCR reads through MiXCR, listing each CDR3 protein once. The table includes about 260,000 distinct CDR3 sequences, roughly 12% detected once. Overall study findings and caveats: One year after transplant, T-cell counts and diversity came mostly from newly produced T cells.

Germline V gene data show CDR1 as LGHNA and CDR2 as YSLEER. CDR3 length: 18 amino acids. V dropped 0 bases and J dropped 0; count of bases not matched to a gene: 6. This TCR was recovered from a male patient aged 2 to 9 who had a stem cell transplant for chronic granulomatous disease, so the T cells may come from the graft donor. This rearrangement joins TRBV4-3 to TRBJ2-1; 9 bases are a match to TRBD2. The specimen comprised peripheral blood, sampled 180 days after TCRalphabeta/CD19-depleted stem cell transplant. The CDR3 DNA is TGCGCCAGCAGCCAAGAAATTTTAGCGGGGGCCTCCTACAATGAGCAGTTCTTC. It is translated as CASSQEILAGASYNEQFF.